These 3 T cell receptor beta chains came from one sample sequenced in a study of T cells after yellow fever vaccination. TCRdb independently ran MiXCR on the 5' RACE reads; one entry per CDR3 protein. The data show 50,000 to 60,000 distinct CDR3 sequences, about 5.6% seen once. The sample was PBMCs, either bulk or a sorted T-cell subset (CD4+, CD8+, memory, or dextramer-sorted; not recorded which), taken on the day of the yellow fever booster vaccination. These receptors originate from a man between 18 and 29 years old who received the YFV17D yellow fever vaccine.

In its sample, this clonotype was seen a few times. This chain joins TRBV29-1 and TRBJ2-1, with TRBD2 matching over 14 bases. V shed 6 bases, J shed 2 bases, and the junction held 3 bases outside the gene matches. The CDR3 has 15 residues. The germline V gene encodes CDR1 SQVTM and CDR2 ANQGSEA. The CDR3 spells CSVTGLAGAYNEQFF. CDR3 in DNA: TGCAGCGTAACGGGACTAGCGGGGGCCTACAATGAGCAGTTCTTC.

This clonotype was recorded many times. CDR3 sequence: CASSVGGGVGEQFF. The CDR3 nucleotides read TGTGCCAGCAGCGTAGGTGGCGGGGTGGGTGAGCAGTTCTTC. This chain joins TRBV9 and TRBJ2-1; D may be TRBD2 (6 bases). The CDR3 is 14 amino acids. CDR1 is SGDLS, CDR2 YYNGEE, per germline. V lost 0 bases and J lost 9, with 13 bases in between. Looking up the rest from reference TRBV9 and TRBJ2-1 gives the full variable domain: DSGVTQTPKHLITATGQRVTLRCSPRSGDLSVYWYQQSLDQGLQFLIQYYNGEERAKGNILERFSAQQFPDLHSELNLSSLELGDSALYFCASSVGGGVGEQFFGPGTRLTVL.

This clonotype was recorded many times. The chain employs TRBV11-2 and TRBJ2-3, with 9 bases aligning to TRBD2. The germline V gene encodes CDR1 SGHAT and CDR2 FQNNGV. J was trimmed by 4 bases and V by 4 bases; bases with no gene match: 9. The CDR3 has 16 amino acids. CDR3 amino acids: CASSSDVAGVADTQYF. The CDR3 nucleotides read TGTGCCAGCAGCTCCGATGTAGCGGGGGTAGCAGATACGCAGTATTTT.